The sequence of this T cell receptor (beta chain) was determined in a study of blood T cell repertoires in COVID-19. About the research overall: Samples came from the United States, Italy and Spain, spanning acute and convalescent COVID-19.

TCRdb's table, derived via immunoSEQ multiplex PCR, lists solely in-frame clones and lacks some. The repertoire has tens of thousands of clones, approximately 78% of them found once; the top ten carry 15% to 20%. Trimming removed 1 base from V and 5 bases from J; junction bases left unmatched: 4. The CDR3 has 15 amino acids. Germline CDR1 and CDR2: LGHDT and YNNKEL (reference sequence). This clone was seen more than once but under ten times. The identical CDR3 is also encoded by other nucleotide sequences in the sample. This TCR was recovered from a woman in her sixties with acute or convalescent COVID-19. Sequenced: peripheral blood. The chain couples TRBV3-1 (or the pseudogene TRBV3-2) to TRBJ2-3; the match to TRBD2 covers 9 bases. The CDR3 spells CASSQGGGAGDTQYF. For the CDR3, the DNA is TGTGCCAGCAGCCAAGGCGGGGGGGCAGGAGATACGCAGTATTTT.